This T cell receptor (beta chain) stems from a study of CD8 T cells in ankylosing spondylitis. This clonotype was counted many times. The antigen remains unidentified. Findings and caveats of the study: Disease-linked clones, CD8+, were relatively rare in peripheral blood. Significant enrichment of disease-linked clones was reportedly seen in matched ankylosing spondylitis synovial fluid. Previously reported in reactive arthritis synovial fluid and blood were some of the motif variants. Eight highly homologous variants formed a TCR beta motif that appeared characteristic of ankylosing spondylitis blood.

Quantitative barcoded 5'-RACE was used to prepare TCR beta libraries. TCRdb re-derived calls from the 5' RACE reads in MiXCR, one entry per CDR3 protein. The sample has roughly 300,000 distinct CDR3 sequences, 8% seen once. The germline V gene has CDR1 DFQATT and CDR2 SNEGSKA (reference sequence). The CDR3 has 14 amino acids. V shed 5 bases, J shed 8 bases, and the junction held 8 bases outside the gene matches. The sequencing sample was made of blood, either unsorted or a sorted T cell fraction (not recorded which). This receptor was identified in a male donor with ankylosing spondylitis. The chain couples TRBV20-1 to TRBJ2-1; 11 positions agree with TRBD2. Here the CDR3 DNA reads TGCAGTGCTCCTACTAGCGGGAGAATTGATGAGCAGTTCTTC. This codes for CSAPTSGRIDEQFF.